This entry lists 30 T cell receptor beta chains sequenced from one sample in a study of T cells after yellow fever vaccination. TCRdb redid the calling of the 5' RACE reads with MiXCR, one entry per CDR3 protein. Here the sample spans approximately 300,000 distinct CDR3 sequences, roughly 10% being singletons. This specimen was CD4+ T cells sorted from PBMCs, taken 45 days after the yellow fever booster vaccination. The receptors here all came from a young man who received the YFV17D yellow fever vaccine.

The J gene is TRBJ2-1, the V gene TRBV19, with D possibly matching TRBD2 (5 bases). Trimming shortened V by 8 bases and J by 6 bases, and 20 bases separated the two germline ends. CDR3 size: 15 residues. Looked up from germline, CDR1 is LNHDA and CDR2 is SQIVND (reference sequence). The CDR3 sequence: CASSLRDYPFNEQFF. CDR3 coding DNA: TGTGCCAGTTCCCTCCGGGATTACCCCTTCAATGAGCAGTTCTTC. Based on the CDR3 plus reference TRBV19 and TRBJ2-1, the full variable domain is DGGITQSPKYLFRKEGQNVTLSCEQNLNHDAMYWYRQDPGQGLRLIYYSQIVNDFQKGDIAEGYSVSREKKESFPLTVTSAQKNPTAFYLCASSLRDYPFNEQFFGPGTRLTVL.

This clonotype came up many times. The J gene is TRBJ2-1, the V gene TRBV7-3; D remains ambiguous. This CDR3 spans 14 amino acids. V lost 2 bases to trimming and J lost 4 bases, with 9 bases between them. The V gene's germline CDR1 is SGHTA and CDR2 FQGTGA. The CDR3 reads CASSLDPTYNEQFF. The DNA of the CDR3 is TGTGCCAGCAGCTTAGATCCGACTTACAATGAGCAGTTCTTC.

The chain has TRBV29-1 and TRBJ2-7; 8 positions agree with TRBD2. V trimming: 6 bases; J trimming: 2 bases; junction bases outside the gene matches: 6. The length of the CDR3 is 13 residues. In germline, CDR1 is SQVTM, CDR2 ANQGSEA. CDR3 DNA sequence: TGCAGCGTGAGCGGGGGAGCCACCTACGAGCAGTACTTC. As protein: CSVSGGATYEQYF.

The genes are TRBV5-1 and TRBJ1-1; 8 bases align to TRBD1. Germline assignment: CDR1 SGHRS and CDR2 YFSETQ. J gave up 11 bases and V 1 base, and 10 bases lay outside the gene matches. CDR3 length equals 14 residues. The DNA of the CDR3 is TGCGCCAGCAGCTTGAGGGGGCAGGGGGCGCTGGCTTTCTTT. Translated, it gives CASSLRGQGALAFF.

The sample holds many counts of this clonotype. V gene TRBV4-1 combines with J gene TRBJ1-3; D is unresolved. Per germline, CDR1 MGHRA and CDR2 YSYEKL. The CDR3 is made up of 14 amino acids. V lost 2 bases, J lost 1 base, and 6 bases lay in between. Here the CDR3 DNA reads TGCGCCAGCAGCCAACTGAGATCTGGAAACACCATATATTTT. Protein: CASSQLRSGNTIYF.

This clonotype was counted at least ten times. The chain combines TRBV5-1 with TRBJ2-3; D unclear. Trimming took off 0 bases at V and 6 bases at J, with 5 bases between the two ends. The germline V gene has CDR1 SGHRS and CDR2 YFSETQ. CDR3 length: 12 amino acids. The CDR3 region is CASSLGVDTQYF. CDR3 DNA: TGCGCCAGCAGCTTGGGTGTGGATACGCAGTATTTT.

In this sample, this clonotype turned up a few times. The CDR3 region is CSAELQGEGYTF. The CDR3 DNA sequence: TGCAGCGCAGAATTACAGGGTGAGGGCTACACCTTC. This chain joins TRBV29-1 and TRBJ1-2; D perhaps matches TRBD1 (6 bases). Germline assignment: CDR1 SQVTM and CDR2 ANQGSEA. V was pared by 7 bases and J by 8 bases, with 17 bases between. This CDR3 contains 12 residues.

Only a few counts were recorded for this clonotype. This chain connects TRBV5-1 to TRBJ2-7; 10 positions agree with TRBD1. Germline CDR1 and CDR2: SGHRS and YFSETQ. V shed 4 bases, J shed 5 bases, and the junction held 9 bases outside the gene matches. The CDR3 is 15 amino acids. The CDR3: CASSPGGTGDHEQYF. The CDR3 region has the DNA TGCGCCAGCAGCCCCGGGGGGACAGGGGATCACGAGCAGTACTTC.

This clonotype came up a few times. The chain uses TRBV9 and TRBJ1-6, with TRBD1 matching 7 bases. In germline, CDR1 is SGDLS, CDR2 YYNGEE. V shed 4 bases, J shed 14 bases, and the junction held 12 bases outside the gene matches. The CDR3 has 14 amino acids. DNA of the CDR3: TGTGCCAGCAGCCCAGATGACGGACAGGACTCCCTCCACTTT. The encoded protein is CASSPDDGQDSLHF.

The chain employs TRBV12-3 or TRBV12-4 and TRBJ1-1; D is undetermined. The V gene lost 6 bases and the J gene lost 1 base, with 12 bases spanning the gap. The CDR3 contains 14 residues. The chain's CDR3 is CASRMNTANTEAFF. The CDR3 coding sequence is TGTGCCAGCAGAATGAATACAGCGAACACTGAAGCTTTCTTT.

This clonotype appeared a few times. This chain connects TRBV19 to TRBJ2-7, with 11 bases aligning to TRBD1. CDR3 length: 14 residues. V dropped 8 bases and J dropped 7; count of bases not matched to a gene: 10. CDR1 LNHDA and CDR2 SQIVND come from the germline V gene (reference sequence). The CDR3 protein is CASQPGQGVNEQYF. CDR3 DNA: TGTGCCAGTCAACCGGGACAGGGGGTTAATGAGCAGTACTTC.

The table lists this clonotype with many counts. The rearrangement links TRBV5-1 to TRBJ2-5, with D possibly being TRBD1 or TRBD2 (5 bases each). This CDR3 comprises 13 residues. Trimming took 1 base from V and 4 from J, leaving 8 bases between them. Germline CDR1 SGHRS, CDR2 YFSETQ. The CDR3 is CASSLYGTETQYF. In DNA form, the CDR3 reads TGCGCCAGCAGCTTGTACGGGACAGAGACCCAGTACTTC.

The rearrangement uses TRBV28 and TRBJ1-5; TRBD1 is a possible D gene (6 bases). The length of the CDR3 is 15 residues. CDR1 and CDR2 (germline): MDHEN, SYDVKM. The V gene lost 1 base and the J gene lost 7 bases, with 14 bases spanning the gap. The CDR3 nucleotides read TGTGCCAGCAGTTTATCCGGGGGCCGTATACAGCCCCAGCATTTT. This encodes CASSLSGGRIQPQHF.

Here the CDR3 reads CASSAWEEGEKLFF. For the CDR3, the DNA is TGTGCCAGCAGTGCCTGGGAAGAGGGTGAAAAACTGTTTTTT. This chain links TRBV2 with TRBJ1-4; no firm D call. The germline V and J ends were trimmed by 4 bases and 7 bases, with 13 bases remaining between them. Germline CDR1 is SNHLY and CDR2 is FYNNEI. This CDR3 spans 14 amino acids.

In this sample, this clonotype turned up a few times. The genes are TRBV7-6 and TRBJ2-5; 10 bases fit TRBD1. Germline CDR1 SGHVS, CDR2 FNYEAQ. V lost 5 bases and J lost 5; bases outside the gene matches: 8. CDR3 length: 15 residues. CDR3 loop: CASSARQGAVETQYF. The DNA for the CDR3 is TGTGCCAGCAGCGCGAGACAGGGGGCAGTTGAGACCCAGTACTTC.

The chain uses TRBV29-1 and TRBJ1-5; a weak D match, TRBD1 (6 bases). The V and J ends lost 5 bases and 6 bases respectively, with 14 bases between them. The germline gives CDR1 SQVTM, CDR2 ANQGSEA. This CDR3 is built from 13 residues. The DNA for the CDR3 is TGCAGCGTTATACAGGGTCAAGGTCAGCCCCAGCATTTT. Its translation is CSVIQGQGQPQHF.

This clonotype was detected only a few times. The chain couples TRBV4-1 to TRBJ1-1; the match to TRBD1 covers 7 bases. CDR3 length: 15 residues. Germline V gene sequence: CDR1 MGHRA, CDR2 YSYEKL. Trimming took 0 bases from V and 5 from J; bases not matched to a gene: 6. The CDR3 DNA sequence: TGCGCCAGCAGCCAAGATTGGGCAGGGGGTACTGAAGCTTTCTTT. Its protein product is CASSQDWAGGTEAFF.

There are a few counts of this clonotype. V is TRBV5-1 and J is TRBJ2-7, with D perhaps TRBD2 (5 bases). The germline V gene encodes CDR1 SGHRS and CDR2 YFSETQ. Trimming left V 0 bases short and J 5 bases short, with 15 bases between. The CDR3 loop spans 15 amino acids. The CDR3 DNA follows: TGCGCCAGCAGCTTGGTGGCCGGGGATGGGAACGAGCAGTACTTC. Protein sequence: CASSLVAGDGNEQYF. The variable domain in full, with the rest retrieved from reference TRBV5-1 and TRBJ2-7, is KAGVTQTPRYLIKTRGQQVTLSCSPISGHRSVSWYQQTPGQGLQFLFEYFSETQRNKGNFPGRFSGRQFSNSRSEMNVSTLELGDSALYLCASSLVAGDGNEQYFGPGTRLTVT.

Ten or more counts support this clonotype. The chain links TRBV7-2 to TRBJ1-6; D is uncertain. Trimming removed 1 base at V and 9 bases at J, with 4 bases between. Germline V lookup: CDR1 SGHTA, CDR2 FQGNSA. The CDR3 has 12 amino acids. DNA of the CDR3: TGTGCCAGCAGCTTAGGGGGTTCACCCCTCCACTTT. The encoded protein is CASSLGGSPLHF. Complete variable domain (other parts from reference TRBV7-2 and TRBJ1-6): GAGVSQSPSNKVTEKGKDVELRCDPISGHTALYWYRQSLGQGLEFLIYFQGNSAPDKSGLPSDRFSAERTGGSVSTLTIQRTQQEDSAVYLCASSLGGSPLHFGNGTRLTVT.

This clonotype was observed a handful of times. This rearrangement joins TRBV12-3 or TRBV12-4 to TRBJ2-6, with D perhaps matching TRBD1 (5 bases). This CDR3 is 20 amino acids long. Trimming took 4 bases from V and 0 from J, leaving 22 bases between them. The CDR3 DNA reads as TGTGCCAGCAGTTCGTGGGAAGGGGCGAACTTATACTCTGGGGCCAACGTCCTGACTTTC. This sequence encodes CASSSWEGANLYSGANVLTF.

This clonotype has just a few counts. The chain is built from TRBV11-2 and TRBJ2-1; TRBD2 aligns across 7 bases. The CDR3 is 17 amino acids. Looked up from germline, CDR1 is SGHAT and CDR2 is FQNNGV. V was clipped by 0 bases and J by 5 bases; unmatched bases: 10. The CDR3 protein is CASSLDLDGGFDNEQFF. The CDR3 DNA reads TGTGCCAGCAGCTTAGATCTGGACGGGGGGTTCGACAATGAGCAGTTCTTC.

This clonotype has more than one count but fewer than ten. The V and J genes are TRBV11-2 and TRBJ2-2; 10 nucleotides agree with TRBD2. The germline gives CDR1 SGHAT, CDR2 FQNNGV. V dropped 7 bases and J dropped 2; count of bases not matched to a gene: 10. CDR3 length equals 17 residues. In DNA, the CDR3 is TGTGCCAGCACCCAAGTTAGCGGGGGGTCTAACACCGGGGAGCTGTTTTTT. Protein product: CASTQVSGGSNTGELFF.

This clonotype was observed many times. This chain links TRBV12-3 or TRBV12-4 with TRBJ1-1; D call uncertain. There are 13 residues in the CDR3. Deletions cut 1 base from V and 4 bases from J, with 7 bases between. The CDR3 nucleotides read TGTGCCAGCAGTTTAGTATCGGGCACTGAAGCTTTCTTT. Translated, it gives CASSLVSGTEAFF.

This clonotype showed up many times. The chain carries TRBV4-1 and TRBJ2-3; D unresolved. This CDR3 has 14 amino acids. V lost 3 bases and J lost 6, with 13 bases in between. Germline CDR1 is MGHRA and CDR2 is YSYEKL. CDR3 protein: CASSHPNGMDTQYF. In DNA, the CDR3 is TGCGCCAGCAGCCATCCAAATGGGATGGATACGCAGTATTTT.

This clonotype came up many times. This rearrangement joins TRBV6-4 to TRBJ2-3; 7 bases align to TRBD1. The CDR3 spans 15 residues. Germline-derived CDR1 and CDR2 are MRHNA and SNTAGT. With 3 bases clipped from V and 0 bases from J, the junction kept 3 bases outside the gene matches. CDR3 in amino acids: CASSEQGISTDTQYF. CDR3 DNA: TGTGCCAGCAGTGAACAGGGGATTAGCACAGATACGCAGTATTTT.

This clonotype occurred a few times. V is TRBV10-3 and J is TRBJ1-1, with D possibly matching TRBD1 (5 bases). This CDR3 region has 13 residues. Trimming stripped 10 bases from V and 2 bases from J, with 14 bases between. CDR1 is ENHRY and CDR2 is SYGVKD in the germline V gene. CDR3 sequence (DNA): TGTGCCACCCGGGGGACCACAAACACTGAAGCTTTCTTT. Its translation is CATRGTTNTEAFF.

DNA for the CDR3: TGTGCCAGCAGCTTAAATACGGACCAGCCCCAGCATTTT. It translates to CASSLNTDQPQHF. The J gene is TRBJ1-5, the V gene TRBV7-3; D call uncertain. The germline gives CDR1 SGHTA, CDR2 FQGTGA. V dropped 1 base and J dropped 7 bases, with 8 bases sitting between them. The length of the CDR3 is 13 residues. Full variable domain (missing parts from reference TRBV7-3 and TRBJ1-5): GAGVSQTPSNKVTEKGKYVELRCDPISGHTALYWYRQSLGQGPEFLIYFQGTGAADDSGLPNDRFFAVRPEGSVSTLKIQRTERGDSAVYLCASSLNTDQPQHFGDGTRLSIL.

In this sample, this clonotype turned up many times. The CDR3 DNA follows: TGTGCCAGCAGTTTAGCCTCCGGGACAGTCTCCTACAATGAGCAGTTCTTC. Its protein product is CASSLASGTVSYNEQFF. The chain combines TRBV5-4 with TRBJ2-1; 7 nucleotides agree with TRBD1. The CDR3 extends over 17 amino acids. After removal of 5 bases from V and 0 bases from J, the junction contained 11 bases not matched to a gene. The germline CDR1 and CDR2 sequences are SGHNT and YYREEE (reference sequence).

This clonotype was recorded a few times. The gene calls are TRBV6-5 and TRBJ2-2; TRBD2 might be the D (6 bases). The CDR3 is made up of 14 amino acids. Germline V gene lookup returns CDR1 MNHEY and CDR2 SVGAGI. The V end was cut by 6 bases, the J end by 4 bases, with 12 bases between. CDR3 sequence reads: CASRMIGGTGELFF. In DNA, the CDR3 is TGTGCCAGCAGGATGATCGGGGGCACCGGGGAGCTGTTTTTT.

This clonotype has ten or more counts. This chain uses TRBV6-6 with TRBJ2-5; a weak D match, TRBD2 (6 bases). The CDR3 is 14 residues long. The germline gives CDR1 MNHNY, CDR2 SVGAGI (reference sequence). Trimming cost V 5 bases and J 1 base, with 11 bases left between them. The CDR3: CASSPDGGQETQYF. The CDR3 DNA follows: TGTGCCAGCAGTCCCGACGGGGGCCAAGAGACCCAGTACTTC.